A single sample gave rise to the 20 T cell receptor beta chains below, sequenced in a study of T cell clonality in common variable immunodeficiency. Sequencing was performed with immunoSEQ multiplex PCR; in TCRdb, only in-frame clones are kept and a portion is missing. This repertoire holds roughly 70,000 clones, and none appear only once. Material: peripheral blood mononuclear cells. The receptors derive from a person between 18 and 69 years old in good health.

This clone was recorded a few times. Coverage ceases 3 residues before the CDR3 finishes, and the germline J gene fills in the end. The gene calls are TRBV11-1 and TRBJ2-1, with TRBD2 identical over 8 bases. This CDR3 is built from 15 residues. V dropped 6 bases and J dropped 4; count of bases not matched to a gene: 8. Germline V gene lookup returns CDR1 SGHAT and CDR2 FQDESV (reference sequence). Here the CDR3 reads CASRSLADPYNEQFF. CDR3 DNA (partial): TGTGCCAGCAGATCACTAGCGGATCCTTACAATGAG.

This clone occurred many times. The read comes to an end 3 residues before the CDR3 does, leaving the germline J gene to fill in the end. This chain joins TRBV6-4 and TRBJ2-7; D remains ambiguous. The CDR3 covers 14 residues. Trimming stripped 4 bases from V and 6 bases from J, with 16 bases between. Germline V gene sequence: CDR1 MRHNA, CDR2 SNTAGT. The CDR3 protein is CASSAAPDSSEQYF. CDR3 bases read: TGTGCCAGCAGTGCCGCCCCTGACTCTTCCGAG.

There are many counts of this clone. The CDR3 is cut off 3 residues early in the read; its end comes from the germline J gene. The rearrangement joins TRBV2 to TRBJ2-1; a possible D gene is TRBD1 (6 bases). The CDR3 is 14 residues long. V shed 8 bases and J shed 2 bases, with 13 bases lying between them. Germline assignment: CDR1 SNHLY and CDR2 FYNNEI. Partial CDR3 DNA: TGTGCCAGCGAAGGGGGAGAGCCCTACAATGAG. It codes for CASEGGEPYNE. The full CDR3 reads CASEGGEPYNEQFF. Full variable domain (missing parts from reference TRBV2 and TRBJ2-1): EPEVTQTPSHQVTQMGQEVILRCVPISNHLYFYWYRQILGQKVEFLVSFYNNEISEKSEIFDDQFSVERPDGSNFTLKIRSTKLEDSAMYFCASEGGEPYNEQFFGPGTRLTVL.

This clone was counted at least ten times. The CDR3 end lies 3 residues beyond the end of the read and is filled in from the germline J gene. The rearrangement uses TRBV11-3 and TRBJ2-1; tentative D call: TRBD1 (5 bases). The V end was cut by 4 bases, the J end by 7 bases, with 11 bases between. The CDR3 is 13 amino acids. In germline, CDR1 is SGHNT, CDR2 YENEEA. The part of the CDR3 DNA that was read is TGTGCCAGCAGCTGGGGCAAGGGGAATGAG. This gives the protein CASSWGKGNE. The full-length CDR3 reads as CASSWGKGNEQFF.

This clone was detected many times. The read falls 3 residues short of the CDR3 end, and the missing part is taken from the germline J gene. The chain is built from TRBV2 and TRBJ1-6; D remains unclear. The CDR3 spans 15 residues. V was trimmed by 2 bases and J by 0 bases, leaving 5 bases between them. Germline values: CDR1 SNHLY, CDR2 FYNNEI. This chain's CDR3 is CASSETASYNSPLHF. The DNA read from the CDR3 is TGTGCCAGCAGTGAAACAGCCTCCTATAATTCACCC.

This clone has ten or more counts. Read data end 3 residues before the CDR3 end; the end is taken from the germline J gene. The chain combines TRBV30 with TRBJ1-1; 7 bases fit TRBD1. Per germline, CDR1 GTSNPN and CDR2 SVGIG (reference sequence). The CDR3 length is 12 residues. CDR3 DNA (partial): TGTGCCTGGAGTCCCGACAGGGTACAA. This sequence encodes CAWSPDRVQ. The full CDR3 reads CAWSPDRVQAFF.

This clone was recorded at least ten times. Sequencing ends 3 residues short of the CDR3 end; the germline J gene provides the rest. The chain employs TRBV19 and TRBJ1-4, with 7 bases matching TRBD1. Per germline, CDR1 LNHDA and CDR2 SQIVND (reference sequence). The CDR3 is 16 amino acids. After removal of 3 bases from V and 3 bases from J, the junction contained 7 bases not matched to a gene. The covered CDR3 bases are TGTGCCAGTAGTATCGCTTGGACAGGACCTAATGAAAAA. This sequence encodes CASSIAWTGPNEK. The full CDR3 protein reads CASSIAWTGPNEKLFF.

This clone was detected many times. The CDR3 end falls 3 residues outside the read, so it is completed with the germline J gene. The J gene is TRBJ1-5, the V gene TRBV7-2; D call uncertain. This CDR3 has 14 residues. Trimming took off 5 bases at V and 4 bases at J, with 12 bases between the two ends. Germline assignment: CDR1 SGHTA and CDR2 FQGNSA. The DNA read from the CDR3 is TGTGCCAGCAGCCACCCGGGTGGGAATCAGCCC. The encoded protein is CASSHPGGNQP. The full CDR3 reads CASSHPGGNQPQHF.

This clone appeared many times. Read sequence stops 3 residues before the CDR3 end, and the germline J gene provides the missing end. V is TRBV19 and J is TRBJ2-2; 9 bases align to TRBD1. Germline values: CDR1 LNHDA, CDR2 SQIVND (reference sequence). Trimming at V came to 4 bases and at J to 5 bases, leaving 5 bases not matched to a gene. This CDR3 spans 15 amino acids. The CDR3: CASSTLQGATGELFF. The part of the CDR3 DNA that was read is TGTGCCAGTAGTACTCTACAGGGGGCGACCGGGGAG.

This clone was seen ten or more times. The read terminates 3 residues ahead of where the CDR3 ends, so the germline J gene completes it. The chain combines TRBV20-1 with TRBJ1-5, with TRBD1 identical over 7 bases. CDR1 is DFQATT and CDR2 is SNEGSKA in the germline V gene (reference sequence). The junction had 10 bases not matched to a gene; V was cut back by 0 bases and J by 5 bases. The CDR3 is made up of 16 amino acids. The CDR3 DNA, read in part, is TGCAGTGCTAGAGATTACGGACAGGCCGTACATCAGCCC. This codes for CSARDYGQAVHQP. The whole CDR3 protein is CSARDYGQAVHQPQHF.

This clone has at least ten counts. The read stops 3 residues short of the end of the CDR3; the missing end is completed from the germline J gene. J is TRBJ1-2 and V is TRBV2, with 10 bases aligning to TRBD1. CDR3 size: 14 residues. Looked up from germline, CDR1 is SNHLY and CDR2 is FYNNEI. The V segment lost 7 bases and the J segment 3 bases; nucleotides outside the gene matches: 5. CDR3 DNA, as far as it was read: TGTGCCAGCACGGGACAGGGGTTGGACTATGGC. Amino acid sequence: CASTGQGLDYG. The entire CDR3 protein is CASTGQGLDYGYTF.

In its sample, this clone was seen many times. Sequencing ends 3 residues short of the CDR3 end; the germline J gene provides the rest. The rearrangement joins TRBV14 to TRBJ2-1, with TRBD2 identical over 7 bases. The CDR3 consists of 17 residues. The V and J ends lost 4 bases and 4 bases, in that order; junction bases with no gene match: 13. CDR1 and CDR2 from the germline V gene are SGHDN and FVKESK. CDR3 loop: CASSPRTAGDQYNEQFF. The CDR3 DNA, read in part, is TGTGCCAGCAGCCCCCGGACGGCGGGGGACCAGTACAATGAG.

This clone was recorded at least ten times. Incomplete CDR3 DNA: TGCGCCAGCAGTACAGGGGAAGGGGGTGAAAAA. Amino acids: CASSTGEGGEK. The entire CDR3 is CASSTGEGGEKLFF. V is TRBV5-1 and J is TRBJ1-4; 7 positions match TRBD1. Sequencing ends 3 residues short of the CDR3 end; the germline J gene provides the rest. V was pared by 5 bases and J by 7 bases, with 8 bases of the junction left unmatched. Germline-derived CDR1 and CDR2 are SGHRS and YFSETQ. The CDR3 runs 14 residues.

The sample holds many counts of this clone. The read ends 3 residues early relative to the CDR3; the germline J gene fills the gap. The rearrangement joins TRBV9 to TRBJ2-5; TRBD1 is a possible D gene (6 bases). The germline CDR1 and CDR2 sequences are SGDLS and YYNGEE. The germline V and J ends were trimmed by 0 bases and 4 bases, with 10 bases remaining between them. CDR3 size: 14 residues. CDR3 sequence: CASSVGGGRETQYF. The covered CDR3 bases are TGTGCCAGCAGCGTAGGAGGGGGAAGAGAGACC.

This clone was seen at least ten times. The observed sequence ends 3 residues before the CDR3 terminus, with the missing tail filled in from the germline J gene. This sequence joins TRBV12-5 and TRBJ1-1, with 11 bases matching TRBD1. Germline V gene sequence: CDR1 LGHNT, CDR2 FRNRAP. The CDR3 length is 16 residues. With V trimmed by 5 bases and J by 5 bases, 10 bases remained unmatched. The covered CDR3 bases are TGTGCTAGTGGTCCTCAAGGGGGACAGGGGGTAACTGAA. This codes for CASGPQGGQGVTE. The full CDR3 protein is CASGPQGGQGVTEAFF.

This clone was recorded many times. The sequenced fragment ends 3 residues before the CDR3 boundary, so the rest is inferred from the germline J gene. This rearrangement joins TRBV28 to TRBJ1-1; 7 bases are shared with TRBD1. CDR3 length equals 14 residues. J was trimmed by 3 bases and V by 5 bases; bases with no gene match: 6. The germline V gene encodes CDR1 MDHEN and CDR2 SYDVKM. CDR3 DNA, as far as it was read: TGTGCCAGCAGTATAGGGGGCGCGGACACTGAA. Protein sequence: CASSIGGADTE. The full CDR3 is CASSIGGADTEAFF.

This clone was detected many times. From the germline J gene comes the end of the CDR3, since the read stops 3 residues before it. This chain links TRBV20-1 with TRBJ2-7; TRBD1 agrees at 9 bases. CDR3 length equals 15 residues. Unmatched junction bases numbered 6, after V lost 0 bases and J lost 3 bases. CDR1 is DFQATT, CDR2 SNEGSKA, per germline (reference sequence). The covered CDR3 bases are TGCAGTGCTAGAGATCCGGGACAGGGAGACTACGAG. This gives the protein CSARDPGQGDYE. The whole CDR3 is CSARDPGQGDYEQYF.

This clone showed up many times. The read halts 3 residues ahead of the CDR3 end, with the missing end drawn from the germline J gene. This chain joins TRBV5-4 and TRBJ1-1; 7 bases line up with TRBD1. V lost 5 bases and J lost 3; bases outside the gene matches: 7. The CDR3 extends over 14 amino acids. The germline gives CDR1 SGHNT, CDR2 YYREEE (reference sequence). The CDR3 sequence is CASRETGIDTEAFF. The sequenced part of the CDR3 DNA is TGTGCCAGCAGGGAGACAGGGATTGACACTGAA.

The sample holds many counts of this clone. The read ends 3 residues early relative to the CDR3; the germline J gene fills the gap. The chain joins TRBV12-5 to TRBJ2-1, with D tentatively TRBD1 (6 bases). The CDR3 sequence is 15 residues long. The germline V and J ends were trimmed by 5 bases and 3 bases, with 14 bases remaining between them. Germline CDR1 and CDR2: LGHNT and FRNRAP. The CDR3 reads CASGPGQGFYNEQFF. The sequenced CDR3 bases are TGTGCTAGTGGTCCGGGCCAGGGGTTCTACAATGAG.

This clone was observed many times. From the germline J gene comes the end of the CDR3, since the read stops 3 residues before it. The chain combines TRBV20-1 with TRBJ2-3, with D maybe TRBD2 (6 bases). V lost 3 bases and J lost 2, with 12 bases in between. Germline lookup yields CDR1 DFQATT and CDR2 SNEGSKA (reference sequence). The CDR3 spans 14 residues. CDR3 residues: CSARVRDFTDTQYF. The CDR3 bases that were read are TGCAGTGCTAGGGTACGGGACTTCACAGATACG.